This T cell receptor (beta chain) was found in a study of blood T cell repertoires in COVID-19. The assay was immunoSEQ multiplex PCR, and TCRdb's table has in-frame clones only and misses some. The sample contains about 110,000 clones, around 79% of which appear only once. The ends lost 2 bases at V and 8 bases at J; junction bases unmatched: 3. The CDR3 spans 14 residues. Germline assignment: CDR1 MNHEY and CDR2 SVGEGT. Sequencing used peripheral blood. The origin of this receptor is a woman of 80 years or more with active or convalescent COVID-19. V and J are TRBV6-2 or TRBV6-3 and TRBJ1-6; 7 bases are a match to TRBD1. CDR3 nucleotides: TGTGCCAGCAGTTACGAGGGGGCGTATTCACCCCTCCACTTT. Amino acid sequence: CASSYEGAYSPLHF.